This TCR beta chain stems from a study of shared clonotypes between healthy human individuals. CD45RO-negative cells were positively selected for CCR7, leaving out terminally differentiated effector memory CD45RA+ cells. This CDR3 is built from 17 residues. Looked up from germline, CDR1 is PRHDT and CDR2 is FYEKMQ (reference sequence). The ends were cut back, 3 bases at V and 2 bases at J, with 20 bases in the middle. Sequencing used immunoSEQ multiplex PCR; TCRdb keeps in-frame clones, though not all of them. The table shows under 1 million clones, with about 92% occurring only once. This TCR was recovered from a man aged 25-45 years in good health. The sequenced material came from naive CD8+ T cells sorted from blood. The V gene is TRBV13, the J gene TRBJ2-7; D is tentatively TRBD1 or TRBD2 (6 bases each). Here the CDR3 reads CASSFSGGTGTTYEQYF. CDR3 nucleotides: TGTGCCAGCAGCTTTTCGGGCGGGACTGGGACAACCTACGAGCAGTACTTC.